These 20 T cell receptor beta chains were all obtained from the same sample, sequenced in a study of blood T cells in healthy people across ages. Sample-barcoded 5' priming and a J-beta primer mix drove a second PCR of roughly 6 to 12 cycles. TCRdb re-called the 5' RACE reads through MiXCR, storing one row per CDR3 protein. The sample consists of roughly 1,300,000 distinct CDR3 sequences, 55% to 75% of them appearing once. Sequencing used blood. These receptors all stem from a young man in good health.

This clonotype was seen only once. This chain uses TRBV6-5 with TRBJ2-7, with a possible D match to TRBD1 (6 bases). V was cut by 2 bases and J by 4 bases, with 15 bases left in between. Germline V gene data show CDR1 as MNHEY and CDR2 as SVGAGI. The CDR3 consists of 15 residues. The CDR3 spells CASSYDQGQPYEQYF. In nucleotides, the CDR3 is TGTGCCAGCAGTTACGACCAGGGGCAGCCTTACGAGCAGTACTTC.

The chain has TRBV6-2 or TRBV6-3 and TRBJ2-4, with D possibly TRBD1 on 5 matching bases. The CDR3 has 14 amino acids. Trimming shortened V by 8 bases and J by 0 bases, and 11 bases separated the two germline ends. Germline-derived CDR1 and CDR2 are MNHEY and SVGEGT. CDR3 nucleotides: TGTGCCAGCGGGGCAGACCTAGCCAAAAACATTCAGTACTTC. Protein: CASGADLAKNIQYF.

V gene TRBV4-2 combines with J gene TRBJ2-5; 11 nucleotides agree with TRBD2. Matching the DNA end better, TRBJ2-7 makes the J call doubtful. Germline V CDR1 and CDR2: LGHNA, YNFKEQ. The CDR3 has 17 residues. The CDR3 bases are TGTGCCAGCAGCCAAGAGGGGACTAGCGGTGGTTTTTACGAGCAGTACTTC. Translating it yields CASSQEGTSGGFYEQYF.

The chain carries TRBV29-1 and TRBJ2-2, with 7 bases identical to TRBD1. Germline-derived CDR1 and CDR2 are SQVTM and ANQGSEA. V dropped 1 base and J dropped 2; count of bases not matched to a gene: 1. This CDR3 has 14 residues. In nucleotides, the CDR3 is TGCAGCGTTGAAGGGGACAGAAACACCGGGGAGCTGTTTTTT. It is translated as CSVEGDRNTGELFF.

The chain is built from TRBV6-5 and TRBJ1-5; weak D call: TRBD1 (5 bases). CDR1 is MNHEY and CDR2 is SVGAGI in the germline V gene. CDR3 size: 14 residues. The V gene lost 5 bases and the J gene lost 6 bases, with 14 bases spanning the gap. The CDR3 DNA reads TGTGCCAGCAGTGACGGGCAGGGTTTTCAGCCCCAGCATTTT. The encoded protein is CASSDGQGFQPQHF.

This chain uses TRBV12-3 or TRBV12-4 with TRBJ2-1; 8 bases fit TRBD2. V gave up 1 base and J gave up 6 bases; unmatched junction bases: 5. The CDR3 is 15 amino acids. The DNA of the CDR3 is TGTGCCAGCAGTTTAGTTCGGGAGGGGCCCAATGAGCAGTTCTTC. Its translation is CASSLVREGPNEQFF.

To note about this clonotype: Possible read error: a much larger clone is one base away. V and J are TRBV4-1 and TRBJ2-7; TRBD1 matches 11 bases. V dropped 4 bases and J dropped 3; count of bases not matched to a gene: 5. CDR3 size: 15 residues. Germline CDR1 is MGHRA and CDR2 is YSYEKL. DNA of the CDR3: TGCGCCAGCAGCCGAGTTGGGACAGGGGGCTACGAGCAGTACTTC. Translation: CASSRVGTGGYEQYF.

As for this clonotype: Germline is not matched at one junction end, which may reflect a read error. The CDR3 sequence is CASSLDPGSNEQYF. The CDR3 DNA is TGTGCCAGCAGCTTAGATCCGGGCTCCAACGAGCAGTACTTC. This chain joins TRBV7-6 and TRBJ2-7; D not certain. Germline V CDR1 and CDR2: SGHVS, FNYEAQ. The length of the CDR3 is 14 residues.

Of note for this clonotype: The junction does not match germline at one end; this may be a read error. The J gene is TRBJ2-1, the V gene TRBV20-1; 7 nucleotides agree with TRBD2. Looked up from germline, CDR1 is DFQATT and CDR2 is SNEGSKA (reference sequence). This CDR3 contains 14 residues. The DNA of the CDR3 is TGCAGTGCTAGCAGCGGGGCCCTGTACAATGAACAGTTCTTC. As protein: CSASSGALYNEQFF.

The rearrangement joins TRBV12-3 or TRBV12-4 to TRBJ1-2; D call uncertain. V lost 8 bases, J lost 8 bases, and 18 bases lay in between. The CDR3 is 13 residues long. CDR3 residues: CASFHEALGGYTF. The CDR3 coding sequence is TGTGCCAGCTTCCATGAGGCCCTGGGGGGCTACACCTTC.

V gene TRBV18 combines with J gene TRBJ2-1; 11 bases map to TRBD2. CDR3 length: 14 amino acids. In germline, CDR1 is KGHSH, CDR2 LQKENI. The V segment lost 6 bases and the J segment 3 bases; nucleotides outside the gene matches: 1. CDR3 protein: CASSTSGDYNEQFF. As DNA, the CDR3 is TGTGCCAGCTCGACTAGCGGGGACTACAATGAGCAGTTCTTC.

The CDR3 region has the DNA TGCAGTGGCGCTGAGGACAGGGGGATCTACAATGAGCAGTTCTTC. Amino acid sequence: CSGAEDRGIYNEQFF. The chain employs TRBV20-1 and TRBJ2-1; 10 bases agree with TRBD1. J gave up 3 bases and V 7 bases, and 9 bases lay outside the gene matches. Germline V gene data show CDR1 as DFQATT and CDR2 as SNEGSKA (reference sequence). The CDR3 totals 15 residues.

V usage is TRBV4-3 and J usage is TRBJ2-1, with 11 nucleotides matching TRBD2. With the DNA end fitting TRBJ2-7 better, the J assignment may be wrong. Germline assignment: CDR1 LGHNA and CDR2 YSLEER. The length of the CDR3 is 17 residues. CDR3 in amino acids: CASSQGLTSGAHNEQYF. In DNA form, the CDR3 reads TGCGCCAGCAGCCAAGGGCTGACTAGCGGGGCTCACAATGAGCAGTACTTC.

V is TRBV6-2 or TRBV6-3 and J is TRBJ2-6; no clear D. V was shortened by 0 bases and J by 0 bases, with 6 bases between the two germline ends. The CDR3 extends over 16 amino acids. Per germline, CDR1 MNHEY and CDR2 SVGEGT. The CDR3 bases are TGTGCCAGCAGTTACTCTCAATTCTCTGGGGCCAACGTCCTGACTTTC. Protein sequence: CASSYSQFSGANVLTF.

V gene TRBV4-1 combines with J gene TRBJ2-4; D might be TRBD2 (5 bases). The assigned J gene may be wrong: the sequence end matches TRBJ2-7 better. Looked up from germline, CDR1 is MGHRA and CDR2 is YSYEKL. This CDR3 is built from 15 residues. CDR3 in DNA: TGCGCCAGCAGCCAAGACCGGGGTTGGAACTACGAGCAGTACTTC. Amino acid sequence: CASSQDRGWNYEQYF.

This clonotype was seen only a few times. V and J are TRBV4-1 and TRBJ1-1, with D possibly matching TRBD1 (6 bases). The V gene lost 4 bases and the J gene lost 5 bases, with 14 bases spanning the gap. Germline values: CDR1 MGHRA, CDR2 YSYEKL. The CDR3 is 14 residues long. CDR3 residues: CASSLLWGRTEAFF. CDR3 in DNA: TGCGCCAGCAGCCTTCTATGGGGGCGGACTGAAGCTTTCTTT.

This chain links TRBV5-5 with TRBJ2-7, with D possibly being TRBD1 (5 bases). Per germline, CDR1 SGHKS and CDR2 YYEKEE (reference sequence). The ends were cut back, 0 bases at V and 4 bases at J, with 11 bases in the middle. The CDR3 contains 14 residues. CDR3 in amino acids: CASSLVRQKYEQYF. The CDR3 nucleotides are TGTGCCAGCAGCTTGGTCCGACAGAAATACGAGCAGTACTTC.

This clonotype was observed a single time. This chain uses TRBV20-1 with TRBJ1-6, with TRBD1 matching 9 bases. CDR1 DFQATT and CDR2 SNEGSKA come from the germline V gene (reference sequence). The trim removed 5 bases at V and 14 bases at J, leaving 28 bases unmatched. The CDR3 runs to 19 residues. The CDR3 is CSAPVSGTGLPRNVQALHF. For the CDR3, the DNA is TGCAGTGCTCCCGTATCCGGGACAGGGTTGCCCCGGAACGTTCAGGCCCTCCACTTT.

The chain has TRBV20-1 and TRBJ2-5; D is uncertain. The CDR3 runs to 12 residues. Germline V gives CDR1 DFQATT, CDR2 SNEGSKA (reference sequence). The V gene lost 7 bases and the J gene lost 5 bases, with 14 bases spanning the gap. This chain's CDR3 is CSGVIGRETQYF. The CDR3 DNA follows: TGCAGTGGGGTAATTGGAAGGGAGACCCAGTACTTC.

The chain joins TRBV4-2 to TRBJ2-1; 7 bases match TRBD2. Germline V gives CDR1 LGHNA, CDR2 YNFKEQ. The CDR3 runs to 14 residues. V gave up 5 bases and J gave up 9 bases; unmatched junction bases: 10. The CDR3, as DNA: TGTGCCAGCAGCTACACGGAACTAGCGAGTGAGCAGTTCTTC. This codes for CASSYTELASEQFF.